The 23 T cell receptor beta chains given below trace back to one sample, sequenced in a study of T-cell reconstitution after alpha-beta-depleted transplantation in children. Unique molecular identifiers were used in preparing the TCRbeta library. Via MiXCR, TCRdb re-called the PCR reads, giving one row per CDR3 protein. The sample records around 500,000 distinct CDR3 sequences, 12% being singletons. Here the sequenced sample was PBMCs from the stem cell graft donor, taken from the stem cell graft. Receptors originate from a human donor who donated a stem cell graft to a child with combined immunodeficiency.

The sample holds a few counts of this clonotype. The chain links TRBV7-3 to TRBJ2-2, with D maybe TRBD2 (5 bases). V lost 6 bases and J 2 bases, leaving 10 bases between the germline ends. CDR3 length: 14 residues. Germline CDR1 is SGHTA and CDR2 is FQGTGA. In DNA, the CDR3 is TGTGCCAGCAGATTGAGGGTCAACACCGGGGAGCTGTTTTTT. As protein: CASRLRVNTGELFF. The full variable domain, in which reference TRBV7-3 and TRBJ2-2 provide the parts outside the CDR3, is GAGVSQTPSNKVTEKGKYVELRCDPISGHTALYWYRQSLGQGPEFLIYFQGTGAADDSGLPNDRFFAVRPEGSVSTLKIQRTERGDSAVYLCASRLRVNTGELFFGEGSRLTVL.

The V call is TRBV3-1, the J call TRBJ2-1, with TRBD2 matching over 10 bases. J was trimmed by 10 bases and V by 4 bases; bases with no gene match: 13. This CDR3 has 16 amino acids. Germline CDR1 and CDR2: LGHDT and YNNKEL (reference sequence). CDR3 amino acids: CASSPPTSGSFGEQFF. The CDR3 DNA is TGTGCCAGCAGCCCACCGACTAGCGGGTCCTTTGGGGAGCAGTTCTTC.

In this sample, this clonotype turned up a few times. The chain joins TRBV3-1 to TRBJ2-1; maybe TRBD2 (5 bases). Trimming pared 1 base from V and 11 bases from J, leaving 9 bases between. CDR3 length: 12 residues. From germline, CDR1 is LGHDT and CDR2 YNNKEL (reference sequence). CDR3 nucleotides: TGTGCCAGCAGCCAAGCGGCTAGCCAGCAGTTCTTC. Protein sequence: CASSQAASQQFF.

J is TRBJ2-1 and V is TRBV7-2, with a possible D match to TRBD1 (6 bases). The V end lost 5 bases, the J end lost 2 bases, and 13 bases lay between the germline ends. The V gene's germline CDR1 is SGHTA and CDR2 FQGNSA. The CDR3 totals 15 residues. The CDR3 DNA follows: TGTGCCAGCAGCCCGAGGGACAAGCCCTACAATGAGCAGTTCTTC. The encoded protein is CASSPRDKPYNEQFF.

There are a few counts of this clonotype. The J gene is TRBJ2-3, the V gene TRBV6-5; perhaps TRBD2 as D (7 bases). Germline assignment: CDR1 MNHEY and CDR2 SVGAGI. This CDR3 has 16 residues. V was pared by 7 bases and J by 5 bases, with 22 bases between. CDR3 in amino acids: CASTPRWGGPRDTQYF. As DNA, the CDR3 is TGTGCCAGCACACCCCGGTGGGGGGGGCCCAGAGATACGCAGTATTTT.

Ten or more counts support this clonotype. The chain employs TRBV7-8 and TRBJ2-7, with D possibly called TRBD1 or TRBD2 (5 bases each). Germline V gene sequence: CDR1 SGHVS, CDR2 FQNEAQ. This CDR3 contains 15 residues. V was shortened by 2 bases and J by 7 bases, with 18 bases between the two germline ends. The DNA for the CDR3 is TGTGCCAGCAGCTTAATTAGGGACCCCCTTGTGGAGCAGTACTTC. It is translated as CASSLIRDPLVEQYF.

This clonotype has ten or more counts. The chain combines TRBV6-2 or TRBV6-3 with TRBJ2-7; D ambiguous. This CDR3 comprises 14 residues. Per the germline V gene, CDR1 is MNHEY and CDR2 is SVGEGT. Trimming removed 6 bases at V and 2 bases at J, with 14 bases between. CDR3 amino acids: CASSLTDLAYEQYF. CDR3 in DNA: TGTGCCAGCAGCCTTACGGACCTCGCCTACGAGCAGTACTTC.

This clonotype was observed a few times. The chain employs TRBV6-5 and TRBJ1-1; D is ambiguous. The CDR3 covers 14 residues. Trimming pared 0 bases from V and 3 bases from J, leaving 8 bases between. Germline values: CDR1 MNHEY, CDR2 SVGAGI. CDR3 sequence: CASSYSGTDTEAFF. The CDR3 DNA reads TGTGCCAGCAGTTACTCGGGCACCGACACTGAAGCTTTCTTT.

The chain recombines TRBV18 with TRBJ2-1, with D unresolved. The CDR3 is 17 amino acids. Germline CDR1 reads KGHSH; CDR2 reads LQKENI. The ends were cut back, 0 bases at V and 1 base at J, with 13 bases in the middle. The CDR3 DNA reads TGTGCCAGCTCACCACCGTCTGGACCCACTTCCTACAATGAGCAGTTCTTC. It yields the protein CASSPPSGPTSYNEQFF. Based on the CDR3 plus reference TRBV18 and TRBJ2-1, the full variable domain is NAGVMQNPRHLVRRRGQEARLRCSPMKGHSHVYWYRQLPEEGLKFMVYLQKENIIDESGMPKERFSAEFPKEGPSILRIQQVVRGDSAAYFCASSPPSGPTSYNEQFFGPGTRLTVL.

This chain uses TRBV29-1 with TRBJ2-7; 7 bases are shared with TRBD2. Germline CDR1 is SQVTM and CDR2 is ANQGSEA. This CDR3 spans 13 amino acids. The J segment lost 4 bases and the V segment lost 4 bases, leaving 7 bases of the junction unmatched. This CDR3 reads CSVGKSGIYEQYF. DNA for the CDR3: TGCAGCGTTGGTAAGAGCGGGATTTACGAGCAGTACTTC.

This clonotype was detected ten times or more. The chain links TRBV5-1 to TRBJ2-2; TRBD2 matches at 9 bases. Losses at the gene ends were 1 base for V and 0 bases for J; bases not matched to a gene: 4. The CDR3 covers 17 residues. CDR1 SGHRS and CDR2 YFSETQ come from the germline V gene. The CDR3 DNA reads TGCGCCAGCAGCTTGAGGCTAGCGGGGCCGAACACCGGGGAGCTGTTTTTT. This gives the protein CASSLRLAGPNTGELFF.

In its sample, this clonotype was seen many times. The rearrangement links TRBV28 to TRBJ1-2; the D is unclear. CDR3 length: 12 amino acids. The V and J ends lost 6 bases and 2 bases respectively, with 7 bases between them. Germline V gene data show CDR1 as MDHEN and CDR2 as SYDVKM. For the CDR3, the DNA is TGTGCCAGCAGCCGGGCCAACTATGGCTACACCTTC. As protein: CASSRANYGYTF.

At least ten counts were recorded for this clonotype. The chain links TRBV29-1 to TRBJ2-1; maybe TRBD1 (6 bases). Germline V gene data show CDR1 as SQVTM and CDR2 as ANQGSEA. The CDR3 is 13 amino acids. V was cut by 5 bases and J by 4 bases, with 12 bases left in between. In nucleotides, the CDR3 is TGCAGCGTTCTCGGACAGAATTACAATGAGCAGTTCTTC. Translating gives CSVLGQNYNEQFF.

This clonotype came up a few times. The genes are TRBV29-1 and TRBJ1-1; TRBD1 is a possible D gene (5 bases). Trimming cost V 6 bases and J 3 bases, with 17 bases left between them. This CDR3 contains 14 residues. CDR1 is SQVTM and CDR2 is ANQGSEA in the germline V gene. For the CDR3, the DNA is TGCAGCGTCGATGGTCCGGGGGTTCACACTGAAGCTTTCTTT. It is translated as CSVDGPGVHTEAFF.

The CDR3 reads CASSQASPGQRNSPLHF. The DNA of the CDR3 is TGCGCCAGCAGCCAAGCGTCCCCGGGACAGCGTAATTCACCCCTCCACTTT. The J gene is TRBJ1-6, the V gene TRBV4-3; TRBD1 matches 7 bases. There are 17 residues in the CDR3. Germline V lookup: CDR1 LGHNA, CDR2 YSLEER. Trimming cost V 1 base and J 6 bases; bases outside gene matches: 9.

This clonotype was counted only a few times. V and J are TRBV5-6 and TRBJ2-1, with 8 bases aligning to TRBD2. The CDR3 runs 15 residues. Germline V gives CDR1 SGHDT, CDR2 YYEEEE. The V gene end was trimmed by 0 bases and the J gene end by 4 bases; junction bases not matched to a gene: 3. The CDR3: CASSLDSSGYNEQFF. CDR3 coding DNA: TGTGCCAGCAGCTTGGATTCTAGCGGGTACAATGAGCAGTTCTTC.

This clonotype was counted a few times. The chain combines TRBV4-3 with TRBJ1-1; 7 nucleotides line up with TRBD1. The CDR3 totals 12 residues. Trimming took 2 bases from V and 10 from J; bases not matched to a gene: 4. From germline, CDR1 is LGHNA and CDR2 YSLEER. The CDR3 DNA is TGCGCCAGCAGCCAATCGGGACAGAGAGCTTTCTTT. Its protein is CASSQSGQRAFF.

Ten or more counts support this clonotype. This chain uses TRBV9 with TRBJ2-3; D is tentatively TRBD1 or TRBD2 (5 bases each). Germline lookup yields CDR1 SGDLS and CDR2 YYNGEE. CDR3 size: 14 residues. The ends were cut back, 0 bases at V and 8 bases at J, with 13 bases in the middle. CDR3 DNA sequence: TGTGCCAGCAGCGTAGAAGGGGACCGGGGTACGCAGTATTTT. It yields the protein CASSVEGDRGTQYF.

This clonotype was observed a handful of times. The chain recombines TRBV7-9 with TRBJ1-2, with TRBD1 identical over 8 bases. This CDR3 has 13 residues. J lost 6 bases, V lost 8 bases, and 8 bases had no gene match. Germline V gene lookup returns CDR1 SEHNR and CDR2 FQNEAQ (reference sequence). In DNA, the CDR3 is TGTGCCAGCGCCGGACAGGGAATAGATGGCTACACCTTC. It codes for CASAGQGIDGYTF.

A few counts support this clonotype. This chain connects TRBV12-3 or TRBV12-4 to TRBJ1-2; D is unresolved. V was trimmed by 3 bases and J by 3 bases, leaving 14 bases between them. The CDR3 consists of 15 residues. In nucleotides, the CDR3 is TGTGCCAGCAGTTTTCACGGGAGCTACTACTATGGCTACACCTTC. It is translated as CASSFHGSYYYGYTF.

The chain couples TRBV15 to TRBJ1-4; possibly TRBD1 for D (5 bases). V was shortened by 4 bases and J by 0 bases, with 9 bases between the two germline ends. CDR1 LNHNV and CDR2 YYDKDF come from the germline V gene (reference sequence). The CDR3 totals 15 residues. CDR3 nucleotides: TGTGCCACCAGCACCAGACAGACAACTAATGAAAAACTGTTTTTT. Translating it yields CATSTRQTTNEKLFF.

The chain joins TRBV13 to TRBJ2-7; no firm D call. This CDR3 contains 14 residues. V dropped 4 bases and J dropped 0 bases, with 10 bases sitting between them. CDR1 is PRHDT, CDR2 FYEKMQ, per germline (reference sequence). The chain's CDR3 is CASSWGRSSYEQYF. In nucleotides, the CDR3 is TGTGCCAGCAGCTGGGGAAGGAGCTCCTACGAGCAGTACTTC.

This clonotype was detected many times. The chain has TRBV27 and TRBJ1-6; the D gene is possibly TRBD1 (6 bases). Trimming stripped 6 bases from V and 7 bases from J, with 13 bases between. The CDR3 sequence is 14 residues long. Germline lookup yields CDR1 MNHEY and CDR2 SMNVEV (reference sequence). CDR3 sequence: CASRPTGPNSPLHF. CDR3 nucleotide sequence: TGTGCCAGCAGGCCGACAGGCCCCAATTCACCCCTCCACTTT.